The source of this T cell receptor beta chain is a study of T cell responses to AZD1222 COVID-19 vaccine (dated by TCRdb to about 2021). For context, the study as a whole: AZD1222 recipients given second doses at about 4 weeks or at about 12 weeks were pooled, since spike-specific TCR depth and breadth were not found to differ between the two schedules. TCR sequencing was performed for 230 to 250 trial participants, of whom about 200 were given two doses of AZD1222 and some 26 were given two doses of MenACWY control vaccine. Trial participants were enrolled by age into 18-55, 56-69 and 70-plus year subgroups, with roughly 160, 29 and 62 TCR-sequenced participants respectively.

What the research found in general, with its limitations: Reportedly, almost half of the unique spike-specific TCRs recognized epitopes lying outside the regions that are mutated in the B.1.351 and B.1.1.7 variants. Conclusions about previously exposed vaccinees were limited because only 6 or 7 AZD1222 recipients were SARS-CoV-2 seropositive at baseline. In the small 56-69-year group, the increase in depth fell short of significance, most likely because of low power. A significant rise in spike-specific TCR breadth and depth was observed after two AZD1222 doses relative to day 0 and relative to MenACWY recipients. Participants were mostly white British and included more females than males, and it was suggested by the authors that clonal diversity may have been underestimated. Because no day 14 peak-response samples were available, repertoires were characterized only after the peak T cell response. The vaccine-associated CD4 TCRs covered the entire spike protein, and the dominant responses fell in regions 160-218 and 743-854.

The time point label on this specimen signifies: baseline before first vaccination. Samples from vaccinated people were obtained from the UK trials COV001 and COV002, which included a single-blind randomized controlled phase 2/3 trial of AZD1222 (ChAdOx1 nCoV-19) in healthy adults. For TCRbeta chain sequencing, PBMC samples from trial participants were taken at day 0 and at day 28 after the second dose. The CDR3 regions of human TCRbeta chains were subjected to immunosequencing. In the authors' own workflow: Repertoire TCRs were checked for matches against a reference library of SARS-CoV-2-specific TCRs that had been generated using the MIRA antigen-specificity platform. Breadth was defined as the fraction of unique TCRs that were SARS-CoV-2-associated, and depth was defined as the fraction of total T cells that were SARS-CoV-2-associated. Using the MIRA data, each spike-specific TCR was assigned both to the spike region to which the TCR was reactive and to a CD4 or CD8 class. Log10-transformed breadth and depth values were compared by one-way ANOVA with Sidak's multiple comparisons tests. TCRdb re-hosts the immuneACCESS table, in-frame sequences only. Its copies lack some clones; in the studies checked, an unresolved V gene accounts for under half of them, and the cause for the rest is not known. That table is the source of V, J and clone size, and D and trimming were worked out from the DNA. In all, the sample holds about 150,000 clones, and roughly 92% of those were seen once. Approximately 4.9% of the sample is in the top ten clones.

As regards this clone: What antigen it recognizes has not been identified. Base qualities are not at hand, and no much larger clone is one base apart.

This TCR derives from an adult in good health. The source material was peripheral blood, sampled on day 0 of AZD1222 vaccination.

The CDR3 reads as follows: CASSIVGTTYNEQFF. The DNA reads as follows: TGTGCCAGTAGTATAGTCGGGACTACGTACAATGAGCAGTTCTTC. The rearranged segments are TRBV19 and TRBJ2-1, with TRBD2 matching 7 junction bases. CDR1 and CDR2 (LNHDA, SQIVND) derive from the germline V gene (reference sequence). Measured from the cysteine to the phenylalanine, the CDR3 is 15 residues long. Just CDR3 DNA is preserved here, 45 bases in frame from base 1. V lost 1 base and J lost 4 bases, and the count of bases not matched to a germline gene is 4.